Given below is one T cell receptor (beta chain) in context. This record belongs to a study of OX40 agonist ivuxolimab in advanced cancers. Study context: The diagnoses of dose-escalation patients were hepatocellular carcinoma, melanoma, renal cell or head and neck cancer.

V lost 3 bases and J 2 bases, leaving 10 bases between the germline ends. This CDR3 has 14 residues. The germline V gene encodes CDR1 LNHDA and CDR2 SQIVND (reference sequence). The repertoire was sequenced with immunoSEQ multiplex PCR; TCRdb's copy has only in-frame clones and lacks some. The sample shows about 71,000 clones, about 81% of them seen only once. This clonotype originated in an adult with an advanced solid tumor such as melanoma, head and neck, liver or kidney cancer. The rearrangement joins TRBV19 to TRBJ2-5; D is perhaps TRBD2 (6 bases). This specimen consisted of CD4+ or CD8+ T cells sorted from blood, obtained in a trial of the OX40 agonist ivuxolimab. The CDR3 loop is CASSITGGQETQYF. The CDR3 bases are TGTGCCAGTAGTATCACTGGGGGGCAAGAGACCCAGTACTTC.